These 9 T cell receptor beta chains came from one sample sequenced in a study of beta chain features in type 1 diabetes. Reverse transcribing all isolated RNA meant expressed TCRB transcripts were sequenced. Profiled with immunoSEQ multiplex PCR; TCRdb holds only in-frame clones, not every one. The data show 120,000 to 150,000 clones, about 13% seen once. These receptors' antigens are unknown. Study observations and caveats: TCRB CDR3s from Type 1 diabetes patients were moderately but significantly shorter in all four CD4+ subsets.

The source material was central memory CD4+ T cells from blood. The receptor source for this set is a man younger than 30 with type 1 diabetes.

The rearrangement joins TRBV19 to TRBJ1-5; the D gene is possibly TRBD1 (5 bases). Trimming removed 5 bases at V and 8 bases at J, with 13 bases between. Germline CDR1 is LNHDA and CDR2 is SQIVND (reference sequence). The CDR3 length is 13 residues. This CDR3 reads CASSVHSREPQHF. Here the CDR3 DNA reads TGTGCCAGTAGTGTCCATTCCAGGGAGCCCCAGCATTTT.

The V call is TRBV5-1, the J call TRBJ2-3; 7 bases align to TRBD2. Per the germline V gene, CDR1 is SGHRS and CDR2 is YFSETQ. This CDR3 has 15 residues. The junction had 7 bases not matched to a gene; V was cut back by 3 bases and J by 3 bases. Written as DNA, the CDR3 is TGCGCCAGCAGCTCGACTAGCCTGGAAACAGATACGCAGTATTTT. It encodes CASSSTSLETDTQYF.

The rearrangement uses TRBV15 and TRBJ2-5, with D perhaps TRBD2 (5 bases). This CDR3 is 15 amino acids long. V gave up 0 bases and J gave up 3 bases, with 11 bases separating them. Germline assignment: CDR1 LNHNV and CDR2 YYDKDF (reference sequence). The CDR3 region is CATSRDAGQEETQYF. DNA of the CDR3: TGTGCCACCAGCAGAGATGCGGGTCAGGAAGAGACCCAGTACTTC. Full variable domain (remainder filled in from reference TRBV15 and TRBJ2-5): DAMVIQNPRYQVTQFGKPVTLSCSQTLNHNVMYWYQQKSSQAPKLLFHYYDKDFNNEADTPDNFQSRRPNTSFCFLDIRSPGLGDTAMYLCATSRDAGQEETQYFGPGTRLLVL.

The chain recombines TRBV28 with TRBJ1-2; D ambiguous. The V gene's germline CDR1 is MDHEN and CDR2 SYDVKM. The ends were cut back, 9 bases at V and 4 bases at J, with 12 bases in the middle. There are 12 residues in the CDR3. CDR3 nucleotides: TGTGCCAGTCTATGGGGAACCTATGGCTACACCTTC. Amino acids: CASLWGTYGYTF.

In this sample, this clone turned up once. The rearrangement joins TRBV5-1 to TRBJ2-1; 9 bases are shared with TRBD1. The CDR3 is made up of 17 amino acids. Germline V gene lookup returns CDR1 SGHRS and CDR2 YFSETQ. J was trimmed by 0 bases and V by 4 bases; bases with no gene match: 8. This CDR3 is CASSQSPTGGSYNEQFF. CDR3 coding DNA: TGCGCCAGCAGCCAATCCCCGACAGGGGGCTCCTACAATGAGCAGTTCTTC.

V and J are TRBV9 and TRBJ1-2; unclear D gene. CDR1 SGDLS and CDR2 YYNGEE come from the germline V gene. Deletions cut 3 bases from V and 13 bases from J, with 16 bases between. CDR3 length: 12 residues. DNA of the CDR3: TGTGCCAGCAGCGCAACTGGACTTAGAGTCACCTTC. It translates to CASSATGLRVTF.

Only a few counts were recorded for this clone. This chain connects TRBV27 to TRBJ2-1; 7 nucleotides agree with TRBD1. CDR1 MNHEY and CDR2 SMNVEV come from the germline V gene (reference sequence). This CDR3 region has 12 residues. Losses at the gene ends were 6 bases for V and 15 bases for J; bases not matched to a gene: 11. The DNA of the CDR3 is TGTGCCAGCAGAAAGGAAAGGGGGCTGTCGTTCTTC. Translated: CASRKERGLSFF.

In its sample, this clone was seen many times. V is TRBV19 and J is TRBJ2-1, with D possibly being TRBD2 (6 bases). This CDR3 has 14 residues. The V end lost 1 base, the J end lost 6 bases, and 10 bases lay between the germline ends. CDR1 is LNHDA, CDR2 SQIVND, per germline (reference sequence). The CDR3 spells CASSIGGGVNEQFF. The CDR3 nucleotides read TGTGCCAGTAGTATAGGCGGAGGGGTCAATGAGCAGTTCTTC.

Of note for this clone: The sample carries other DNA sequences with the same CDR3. The CDR3 sequence is CASSLEGQNYGYTF. The CDR3 DNA follows: TGCGCCAGCAGCTTGGAAGGACAAAACTATGGCTACACCTTC. The V call is TRBV5-1, the J call TRBJ1-2; a possible D gene is TRBD1 (5 bases). Germline CDR1 and CDR2: SGHRS and YFSETQ. The germline V and J ends were trimmed by 0 bases and 2 bases, with 8 bases remaining between them. The length of the CDR3 is 14 residues.